This T cell receptor (beta chain) was sequenced in a study of blood T cell repertoires in COVID-19. The overall study: Donors in Cohort 3 who had recovered were those with two negative PCRs, healthcare professional clearance, or resolution of their symptoms.

Per the original methods: Reference gene primer amplification yielded estimated nucleated cell counts. The data were produced by immunoSEQ multiplex PCR, yet TCRdb's version contains in-frame clones alone and is incomplete. The V and J calls and clone size come from that table; D and trimming were worked out from the DNA. Among roughly 340,000 clones listed, 80% to 90% were seen once. Germline V gene lookup returns CDR1 MNHEY and CDR2 SVGAGI. The V gene lost 5 bases and the J gene lost 0 bases, with 11 bases spanning the gap. The CDR3 runs 14 residues. The participants were between roughly 18 and 100 years old and came from 20 to 30 US areas.

The specimen was PBMCs or T cells enriched from blood (not recorded which). The chain combines TRBV6-5 with TRBJ2-7; maybe TRBD1 (6 bases). The sequence derives from a man aged 35 to 55 in a cohort exposed to, infected with or recovered from COVID-19 (not recorded which). CDR3 region: CASSRGTNSYEQYF. The CDR3 bases are TGTGCCAGCAGTAGGGGGACAAACTCCTACGAGCAGTACTTC.